Shown below are 16 T cell receptor beta chains from a single sample sequenced in a study of blood T cell repertoires in COVID-19. Only in-frame clones appear in the TCRdb table, and some are missing; sequencing was by immunoSEQ multiplex PCR. The sample holds roughly 200,000 clones, about 88% seen once. The sequencing input was peripheral blood. Receptor source: an elderly woman with acute or convalescent COVID-19.

The chain recombines TRBV6-6 with TRBJ1-3; tentatively, D is TRBD1 (5 bases). V gave up 7 bases and J gave up 7 bases, with 14 bases separating them. This CDR3 contains 13 residues. Germline V CDR1 and CDR2: MNHNY, SVGAGI (reference sequence). The CDR3 loop reads CASNPTAINTIYF. Here the CDR3 DNA reads TGTGCCAGCAACCCGACAGCCATCAACACCATATATTTT.

The chain recombines TRBV4-3 with TRBJ1-4, with 8 nucleotides matching TRBD1. After removal of 0 bases from V and 0 bases from J, the junction contained 6 bases not matched to a gene. CDR1 and CDR2 (germline): LGHNA, YSLEER. The CDR3 runs to 18 residues. The DNA of the CDR3 is TGCGCCAGCAGCCAAGAGTGGGACAGGCTAGCAACTAATGAAAAACTGTTTTTT. This codes for CASSQEWDRLATNEKLFF.

This clone was observed a single time. V gene TRBV7-9 combines with J gene TRBJ1-4; possible D gene TRBD1, 5 bases. Germline-derived CDR1 and CDR2 are SEHNR and FQNEAQ (reference sequence). CDR3 length: 14 residues. V gave up 5 bases and J gave up 4 bases, with 11 bases separating them. The CDR3 coding sequence is TGTGCCAGCAGCCTACGACAGCTTAATGAAAAACTGTTTTTT. This codes for CASSLRQLNEKLFF.

The chain combines TRBV5-6 with TRBJ1-2; D possibly corresponds to TRBD1 (6 bases). V was trimmed by 3 bases and J by 4 bases, leaving 10 bases between them. In germline, CDR1 is SGHDT, CDR2 YYEEEE. This CDR3 comprises 13 residues. CDR3 region: CASSSGQIYGYTF. CDR3 sequence (DNA): TGTGCCAGCAGCTCGGGACAAATCTATGGCTACACCTTC.

The V call is TRBV5-5, the J call TRBJ2-7; D possibly corresponds to TRBD2 (6 bases). Germline loops: CDR1 SGHKS, CDR2 YYEKEE (reference sequence). The CDR3 sequence is 15 residues long. V was cut by 3 bases and J by 2 bases, with 15 bases left in between. DNA of the CDR3: TGTGCCAGCAGCTCCCCGGCGGGGCACCCCTACGAGCAGTACTTC. Translation: CASSSPAGHPYEQYF.

The V call is TRBV4-1, the J call TRBJ1-2; 10 nucleotides align to TRBD1. V shed 5 bases and J 4 bases; nucleotides not matched to a gene: 13. Germline V CDR1 and CDR2: MGHRA, YSYEKL. The CDR3 has 17 amino acids. The CDR3 sequence is CASSNRDRGPDSYGYTF. The CDR3 bases are TGCGCCAGCAGCAACCGGGACAGGGGCCCGGATAGCTATGGCTACACCTTC.

The J gene is TRBJ1-1, the V gene TRBV10-3; 10 bases line up with TRBD1. CDR3 size: 12 residues. From germline, CDR1 is ENHRY and CDR2 SYGVKD. After removal of 8 bases from V and 6 bases from J, the junction contained 3 bases not matched to a gene. CDR3 sequence (DNA): TGTGCCATCGGACAGGGGGATCCTGAAGCTTTCTTT. This sequence encodes CAIGQGDPEAFF.

The V call is TRBV3-1 (or the pseudogene TRBV3-2), the J call TRBJ2-7, with D unclear. The CDR3 sequence is 11 residues long. Germline CDR1 reads LGHDT; CDR2 reads YNNKEL (reference sequence). Trimming shortened V by 1 base and J by 4 bases, and 2 bases separated the two germline ends. CDR3 amino acids: CASSQAYEQYF. In DNA form, the CDR3 reads TGTGCCAGCAGCCAAGCGTACGAGCAGTACTTC.

The genes are TRBV6-6 and TRBJ1-3, with D uncertain. The CDR3 extends over 12 amino acids. Germline lookup yields CDR1 MNHNY and CDR2 SVGAGI (reference sequence). V gave up 11 bases and J gave up 0 bases, with 8 bases separating them. Written as DNA, the CDR3 is TGTGCCGTAGCGAACTCTGGAAACACCATATATTTT. Encoded protein: CAVANSGNTIYF.

The rearrangement uses TRBV3-1 (or the pseudogene TRBV3-2) and TRBJ2-7; D remains unclear. V lost 0 bases and J lost 2, with 11 bases in between. CDR1 is LGHDT, CDR2 YNNKEL, per germline (reference sequence). The CDR3 consists of 15 residues. The CDR3 protein is CASSQELVRTYEQYF. The CDR3 DNA sequence: TGTGCCAGCAGCCAAGAATTGGTCAGAACCTACGAGCAGTACTTC.

This chain connects TRBV2 to TRBJ1-2; no firm D call. V dropped 5 bases and J dropped 7 bases, with 11 bases sitting between them. The CDR3 totals 12 residues. In germline, CDR1 is SNHLY, CDR2 FYNNEI. CDR3 protein: CASSIEGAGYTF. The CDR3 DNA reads as TGTGCCAGCAGTATCGAGGGTGCTGGCTACACCTTC. Supplemented by reference TRBV2 and TRBJ1-2, the full variable domain reads EPEVTQTPSHQVTQMGQEVILRCVPISNHLYFYWYRQILGQKVEFLVSFYNNEISEKSEIFDDQFSVERPDGSNFTLKIRSTKLEDSAMYFCASSIEGAGYTFGSGTRLTVV.

There are a few counts of this clone. The genes are TRBV3-1 (or the pseudogene TRBV3-2) and TRBJ1-3; D is possibly TRBD1 (6 bases). The CDR3 is 16 residues long. The V gene lost 8 bases and the J gene lost 2 bases, with 19 bases spanning the gap. In germline, CDR1 is LGHDT, CDR2 YNNKEL (reference sequence). The CDR3 loop is CASASLAGTTGNTIYF. The CDR3 DNA reads as TGTGCCAGCGCCTCCTTAGCCGGGACAACTGGAAACACCATATATTTT.

The rearrangement links TRBV29-1 to TRBJ2-1, with a tentative D call TRBD2 (6 bases). The CDR3 runs to 13 residues. Germline V CDR1 and CDR2: SQVTM, ANQGSEA. Trimming removed 1 base from V and 7 bases from J, with 11 bases in between. The CDR3 coding sequence is TGCAGCGTTGAAGGCGCGGAGGGAAATGAGCAGTTCTTC. Amino acid sequence: CSVEGAEGNEQFF.

J is TRBJ2-1 and V is TRBV9, with 8 bases matching TRBD1. The CDR3 has 14 amino acids. Germline-derived CDR1 and CDR2 are SGDLS and YYNGEE. Trimming took 4 bases from V and 4 from J; bases not matched to a gene: 4. CDR3 loop: CASSNRDRYNEQFF. The DNA for the CDR3 is TGTGCCAGCAGCAACCGGGACAGGTACAATGAGCAGTTCTTC.

This clone showed up just a few times. The rearrangement links TRBV6-6 to TRBJ1-2, with D possibly matching TRBD1 (5 bases). This CDR3 is built from 12 residues. CDR1 is MNHNY and CDR2 is SVGAGI in the germline V gene (reference sequence). Trimming shortened V by 2 bases and J by 7 bases, and 8 bases separated the two germline ends. CDR3 DNA sequence: TGTGCCAGCAGTTACGGCGGGACTGGCTACACCTTC. Protein: CASSYGGTGYTF.

This clone was recorded only once. One junction end does not reproduce the germline sequence, and a read error may be involved. The rearrangement uses TRBV7-7 and TRBJ2-1; 10 bases align to TRBD2. This CDR3 is built from 16 residues. Germline lookup yields CDR1 SSHAT and CDR2 FNYEAQ (reference sequence). The CDR3 spells CASSSSSGSSYNEQFF. In DNA, the CDR3 is TGTGCTAGCAGCTCATCTAGCGGGAGCTCCTACAATGAGCAGTTCTTC.